This T cell receptor (beta chain) was identified during a study of cytomegalovirus exposure and HLA in healthy donors. On the study more broadly: Of the donors genotyped, approximately 410 in all, 75% to 85% fell in the Caucasian-associated ancestry cluster.

General observations from the study: The study reported that TCR beta sequences accurately predicted HLA-A and HLA-B alleles in most subjects. Confirmation was obtained in vitro that three CMV-associated chains are specific for CMV antigens.

CDR1 is LNHDA and CDR2 is SQIVND in the germline V gene (reference sequence). The CDR3 spans 14 residues. V trimming: 7 bases; J trimming: 1 base; junction bases outside the gene matches: 2. Vbeta (60) and Jbeta (13) primers were used in the PCR. Clones were sequenced by immunoSEQ multiplex PCR, and TCRdb holds only the in-frame ones, with some missing. The repertoire has around 150,000 clones, roughly 78% of them found once; the top ten carry about 7%. As concerns this clone: Its specificity is not known.

This sequence originates from a man in his forties in good health and CMV-seropositive. The material sequenced was PBMCs. J is TRBJ2-3 and V is TRBV19; TRBD2 matches at 10 bases. As DNA, the CDR3 is TGTGCCAGTAAGCTAGCGGGAGGCACAGATACGCAGTATTTT. Protein product: CASKLAGGTDTQYF. Drawing the rest from reference TRBV19 and TRBJ2-3, the complete variable domain is DGGITQSPKYLFRKEGQNVTLSCEQNLNHDAMYWYRQDPGQGLRLIYYSQIVNDFQKGDIAEGYSVSREKKESFPLTVTSAQKNPTAFYLCASKLAGGTDTQYFGPGTRLTVL.